This TCR beta chain was captured in a study of T-cell memory formation after mild COVID-19. TCRdb itself ran the 5' RACE reads through MiXCR, one entry per CDR3 protein. The sample has around 340,000 distinct CDR3 sequences; less than 20% are singletons. Germline V gene lookup returns CDR1 DFQATT and CDR2 SNEGSKA (reference sequence). J lost 7 bases, V lost 3 bases, and 8 bases had no gene match. CDR3 size: 13 residues. There are many counts of this clonotype. Its antigen is currently unknown. Study-level findings and limits: A second wave of clones peaked on day 37, and their SARS-CoV-2 specificity went unconfirmed.

V is TRBV20-1 and J is TRBJ2-7; 8 bases are a match to TRBD2. The sequenced sample consisted of PBMCs or a T cell subset sorted from them (not recorded which). This receptor was taken from a man in his late teens or twenties who had mild COVID-19 (a few samples of this study predate the infection). Cell type and time point are not known. In DNA, the CDR3 is TGCAGTGCTAGCACCGGGACTAGTGATGAGCAGTACGTC. As protein: CSASTGTSDEQYV.